The clone carrying this TCR beta chain was recorded at least ten times. TCRdb itself ran the 5' RACE reads through MiXCR, one entry per CDR3 protein. In the table there are some 350,000 distinct CDR3 sequences, about 4% of which are singletons. These data originate in a study of T cells after yellow fever vaccination. Trimming took 1 base from V and 0 from J, leaving 7 bases between them. The germline V gene has CDR1 SEHNR and CDR2 FQNEAQ (reference sequence). The CDR3 covers 15 residues. V gene TRBV7-9 combines with J gene TRBJ1-5; the D is unclear. Specimen: PBMCs, collected 5 days after the yellow fever booster vaccination. This TCR was recovered from a young man who received the YFV17D yellow fever vaccine. The CDR3 protein is CASSLDSVSNQPQHF. As DNA, the CDR3 is TGTGCCAGCAGCTTAGACAGCGTTAGCAATCAGCCCCAGCATTTT.